This T cell receptor beta chain was recorded in a study of control samples from healthy donors and cancer patients. Germline loops: CDR1 MDHEN, CDR2 SYDVKM. V lost 6 bases and J lost 4; bases outside the gene matches: 4. The length of the CDR3 is 13 residues. Some clones are missing from TCRdb's copy, which holds only in-frame ones; the method was immunoSEQ multiplex PCR. Of approximately 82,000 clones listed, around 87% are singletons. The chain joins TRBV28 to TRBJ1-2; TRBD1 aligns across 8 bases. This clonotype was obtained from a man between 45 and 60 years old in good health. The sequenced sample consisted of blood. The CDR3 sequence is CASRADRAYGYTF. CDR3 nucleotide sequence: TGTGCCAGCAGGGCGGACAGGGCCTATGGCTACACCTTC.